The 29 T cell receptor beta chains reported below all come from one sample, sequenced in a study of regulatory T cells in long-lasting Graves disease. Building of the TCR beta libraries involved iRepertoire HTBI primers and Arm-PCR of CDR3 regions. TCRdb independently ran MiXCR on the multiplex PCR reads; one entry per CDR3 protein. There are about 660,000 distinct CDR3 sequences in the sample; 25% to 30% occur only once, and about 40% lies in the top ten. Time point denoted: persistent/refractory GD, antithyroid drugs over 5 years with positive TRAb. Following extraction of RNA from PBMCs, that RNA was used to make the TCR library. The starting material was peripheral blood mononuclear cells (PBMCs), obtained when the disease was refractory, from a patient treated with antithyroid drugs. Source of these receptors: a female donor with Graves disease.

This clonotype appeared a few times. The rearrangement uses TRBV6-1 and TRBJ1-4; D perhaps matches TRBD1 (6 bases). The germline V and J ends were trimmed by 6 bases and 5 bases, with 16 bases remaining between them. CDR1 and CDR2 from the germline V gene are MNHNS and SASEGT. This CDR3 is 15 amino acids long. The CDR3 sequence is CASSRVGGANEKLFF. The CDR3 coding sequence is TGTGCCAGCAGCCGTGTCGGGGGCGCGAATGAAAAACTGTTTTTT.

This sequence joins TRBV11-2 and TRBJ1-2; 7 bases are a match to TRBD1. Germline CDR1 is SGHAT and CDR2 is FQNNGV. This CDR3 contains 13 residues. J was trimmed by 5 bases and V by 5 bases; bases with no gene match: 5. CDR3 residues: CASSQDRKYGYTF. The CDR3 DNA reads TGTGCCAGCAGCCAGGACAGGAAATATGGCTACACCTTC.

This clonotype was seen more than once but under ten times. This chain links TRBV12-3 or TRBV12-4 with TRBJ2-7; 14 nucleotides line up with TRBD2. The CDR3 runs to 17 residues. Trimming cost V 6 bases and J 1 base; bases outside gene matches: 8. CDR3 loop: CASSHPGLAGDSYEQYF. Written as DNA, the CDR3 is TGTGCCAGCAGCCATCCGGGACTAGCGGGAGATTCCTACGAGCAGTACTTC.

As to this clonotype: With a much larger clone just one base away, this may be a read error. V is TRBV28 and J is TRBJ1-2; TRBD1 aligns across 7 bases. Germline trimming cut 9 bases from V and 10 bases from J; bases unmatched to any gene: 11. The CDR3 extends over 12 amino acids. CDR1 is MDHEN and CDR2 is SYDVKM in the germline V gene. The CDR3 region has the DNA TGTGCCAGTTGCGTGCAGGGGGAGGACTACACCTTC. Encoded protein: CASCVQGEDYTF.

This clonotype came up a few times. The CDR3 bases are TGTGCCAGTAGTACCCCGGGGGGGGTGAACACTGAAGCTTTCTTT. Its translation: CASSTPGGVNTEAFF. The V and J genes are TRBV19 and TRBJ1-1; a possible D gene is TRBD1 (5 bases). The CDR3 totals 15 residues. Per the germline V gene, CDR1 is LNHDA and CDR2 is SQIVND (reference sequence). V was pared by 4 bases and J by 0 bases, with 12 bases between.

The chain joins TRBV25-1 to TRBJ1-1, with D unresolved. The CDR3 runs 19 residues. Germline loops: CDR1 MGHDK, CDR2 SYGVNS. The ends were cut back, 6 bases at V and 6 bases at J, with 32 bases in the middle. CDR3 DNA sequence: TGTGCCAGCAGGCCCCTTTGCCCCACGGGATCCCAGGTTGGGGCTGAAGCTTTCTTT. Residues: CASRPLCPTGSQVGAEAFF.

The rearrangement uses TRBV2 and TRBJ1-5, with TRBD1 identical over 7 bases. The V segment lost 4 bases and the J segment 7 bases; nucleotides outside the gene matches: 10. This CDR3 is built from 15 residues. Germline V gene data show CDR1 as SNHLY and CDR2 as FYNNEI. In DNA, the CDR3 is TGTGCCAGCAGTGGTTCAAAGAGGGGGCACCAGCCCCAGCATTTT. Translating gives CASSGSKRGHQPQHF.

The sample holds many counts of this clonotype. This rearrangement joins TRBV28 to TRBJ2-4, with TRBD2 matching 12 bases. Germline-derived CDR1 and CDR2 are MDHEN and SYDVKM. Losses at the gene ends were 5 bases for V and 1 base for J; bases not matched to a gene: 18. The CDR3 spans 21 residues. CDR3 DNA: TGTGCCAGCAGTCCCCGGATGGGGAGGCCTAGCGGGAGGGCCGCCAAAAACATTCAGTACTTC. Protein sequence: CASSPRMGRPSGRAAKNIQYF.

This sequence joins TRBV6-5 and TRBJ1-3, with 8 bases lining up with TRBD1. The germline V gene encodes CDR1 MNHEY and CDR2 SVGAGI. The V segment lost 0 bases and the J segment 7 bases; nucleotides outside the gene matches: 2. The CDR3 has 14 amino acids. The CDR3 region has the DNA TGTGCCAGCAGTTACTCGGACAGGGTCAACACCATATATTTT. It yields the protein CASSYSDRVNTIYF.

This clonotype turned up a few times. The CDR3 loop is CSARGARDTEAFF. CDR3 DNA: TGCAGCGCACGGGGGGCGAGGGACACTGAAGCTTTCTTT. The chain uses TRBV29-1 and TRBJ1-1; tentative D call: TRBD1 (6 bases). Germline V gives CDR1 SQVTM, CDR2 ANQGSEA. The CDR3 is 13 amino acids. Trimming removed 7 bases at V and 3 bases at J, with 15 bases between.

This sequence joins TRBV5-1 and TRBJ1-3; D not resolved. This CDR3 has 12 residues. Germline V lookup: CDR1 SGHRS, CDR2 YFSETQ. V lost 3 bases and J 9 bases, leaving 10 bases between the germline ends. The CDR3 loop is CASSSNMGTIYF. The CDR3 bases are TGCGCCAGCAGCTCCAATATGGGCACCATATATTTT.

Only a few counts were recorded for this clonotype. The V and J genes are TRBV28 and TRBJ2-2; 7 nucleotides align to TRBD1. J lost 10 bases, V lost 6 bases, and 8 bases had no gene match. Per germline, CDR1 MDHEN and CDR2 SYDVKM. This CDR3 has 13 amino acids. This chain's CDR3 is CASRTGTPEELFF. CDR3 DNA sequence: TGTGCCAGCAGGACAGGGACACCGGAGGAGCTGTTTTTT.

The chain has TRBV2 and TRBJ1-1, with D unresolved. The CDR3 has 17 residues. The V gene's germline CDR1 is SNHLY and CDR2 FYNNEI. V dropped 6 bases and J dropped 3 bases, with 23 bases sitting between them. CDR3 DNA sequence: TGTGCCAGCAGCCAAGATTCGGGTTGGGGTTCGGACACTGAAGCTTTCTTT. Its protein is CASSQDSGWGSDTEAFF.

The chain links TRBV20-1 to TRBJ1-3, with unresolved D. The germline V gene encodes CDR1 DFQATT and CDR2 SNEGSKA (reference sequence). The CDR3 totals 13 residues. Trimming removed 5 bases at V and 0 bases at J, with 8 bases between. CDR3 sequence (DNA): TGCAGTGCTGGGTCACGCTCTGGAAACACCATATATTTT. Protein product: CSAGSRSGNTIYF.

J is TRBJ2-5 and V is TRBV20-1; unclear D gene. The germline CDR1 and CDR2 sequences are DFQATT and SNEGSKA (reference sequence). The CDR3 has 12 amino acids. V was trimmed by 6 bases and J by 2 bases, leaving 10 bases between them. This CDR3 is CSAPEEQETQYF. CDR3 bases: TGCAGTGCCCCCGAGGAGCAAGAGACCCAGTACTTC.

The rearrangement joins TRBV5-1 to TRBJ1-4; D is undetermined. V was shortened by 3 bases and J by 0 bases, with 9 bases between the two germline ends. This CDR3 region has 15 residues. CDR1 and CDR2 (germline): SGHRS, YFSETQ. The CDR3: CASSSGDATNEKLFF. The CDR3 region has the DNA TGCGCCAGCAGCTCCGGGGATGCAACTAATGAAAAACTGTTTTTT.

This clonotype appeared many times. Here the CDR3 reads CASSLGLDSNYGYTF. Here the CDR3 DNA reads TGTGCCAGCAGTTTAGGGTTGGACAGTAACTATGGCTACACCTTC. This chain uses TRBV27 with TRBJ1-2, with a possible D match to TRBD1 (6 bases). Trimming shortened V by 2 bases and J by 1 base, and 11 bases separated the two germline ends. The CDR3 is 15 residues long. The germline CDR1 and CDR2 sequences are MNHEY and SMNVEV (reference sequence).

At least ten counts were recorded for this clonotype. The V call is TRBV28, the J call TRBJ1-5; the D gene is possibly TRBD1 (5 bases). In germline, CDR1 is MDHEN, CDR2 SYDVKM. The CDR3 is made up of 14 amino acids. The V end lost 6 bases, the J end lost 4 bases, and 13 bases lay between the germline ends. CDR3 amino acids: CASSPGTANQPQHF. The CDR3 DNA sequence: TGTGCCAGCAGCCCTGGGACCGCTAATCAGCCCCAGCATTTT.

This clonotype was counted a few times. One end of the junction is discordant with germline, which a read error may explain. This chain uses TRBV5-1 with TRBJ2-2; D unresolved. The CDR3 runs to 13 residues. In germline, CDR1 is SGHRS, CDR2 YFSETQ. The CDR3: CASSLVTTGELFF. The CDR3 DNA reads TGTGCCAGCAGCTTGGTGACCACCGGGGAGCTGTTTTTT.

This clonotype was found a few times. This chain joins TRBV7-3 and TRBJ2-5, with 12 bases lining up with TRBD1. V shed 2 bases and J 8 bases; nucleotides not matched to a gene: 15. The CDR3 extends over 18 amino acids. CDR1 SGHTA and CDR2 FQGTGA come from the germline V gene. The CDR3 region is CASSLWDRGQRGRDTQYF. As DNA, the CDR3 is TGTGCCAGCAGCTTATGGGACAGGGGGCAAAGGGGACGAGACACCCAGTACTTC.

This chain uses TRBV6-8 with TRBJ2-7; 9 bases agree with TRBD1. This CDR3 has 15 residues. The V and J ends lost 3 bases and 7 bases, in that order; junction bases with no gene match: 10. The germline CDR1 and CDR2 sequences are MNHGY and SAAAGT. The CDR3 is CASSYSGQGPIEQYF. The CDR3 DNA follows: TGTGCCAGCAGTTATTCAGGACAGGGGCCTATTGAGCAGTACTTC.

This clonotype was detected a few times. The CDR3 DNA sequence: TGTGCCAGCAGCGGCTCCGGGACAGGGATCTACGAGCAGTACTTC. Amino acids: CASSGSGTGIYEQYF. V and J are TRBV13 and TRBJ2-7, with 9 nucleotides matching TRBD1. The CDR3 runs to 15 residues. With 5 bases clipped from V and 3 bases from J, the junction kept 8 bases outside the gene matches. Per germline, CDR1 PRHDT and CDR2 FYEKMQ (reference sequence).

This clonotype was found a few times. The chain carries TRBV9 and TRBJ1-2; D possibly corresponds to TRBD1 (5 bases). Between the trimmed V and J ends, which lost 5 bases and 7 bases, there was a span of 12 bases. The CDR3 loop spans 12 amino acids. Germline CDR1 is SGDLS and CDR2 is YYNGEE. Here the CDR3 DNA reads TGTGCCAGCAGACAGGCGTTGTCTGGCTACACCTTC. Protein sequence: CASRQALSGYTF.

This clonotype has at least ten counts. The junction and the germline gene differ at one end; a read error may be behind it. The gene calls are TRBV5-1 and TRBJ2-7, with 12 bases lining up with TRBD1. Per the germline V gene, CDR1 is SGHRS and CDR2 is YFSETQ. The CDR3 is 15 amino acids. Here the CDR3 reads CASRAGTGGTYEQYF. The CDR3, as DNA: TGTGCCAGCAGAGCCGGGACAGGGGGCACCTACGAGCAGTACTTC.

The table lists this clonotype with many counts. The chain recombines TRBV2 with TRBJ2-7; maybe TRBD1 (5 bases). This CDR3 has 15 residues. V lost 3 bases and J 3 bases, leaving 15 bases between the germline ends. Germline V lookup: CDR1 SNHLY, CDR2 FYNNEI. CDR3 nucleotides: TGTGCCAGCAGTGACTATGTCAGGGTGAGCTACGAGCAGTACTTC. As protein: CASSDYVRVSYEQYF.

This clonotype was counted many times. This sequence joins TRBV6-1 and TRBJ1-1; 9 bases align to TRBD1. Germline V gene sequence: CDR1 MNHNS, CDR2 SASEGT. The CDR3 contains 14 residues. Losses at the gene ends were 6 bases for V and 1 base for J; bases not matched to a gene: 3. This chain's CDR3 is CASRRQGENTEAFF. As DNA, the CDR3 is TGTGCCAGCAGGCGACAGGGGGAGAACACTGAAGCTTTCTTT.

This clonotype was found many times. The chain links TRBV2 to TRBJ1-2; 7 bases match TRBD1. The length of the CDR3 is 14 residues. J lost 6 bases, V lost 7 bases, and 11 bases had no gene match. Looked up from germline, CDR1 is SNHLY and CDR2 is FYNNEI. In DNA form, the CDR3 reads TGTGCCAGCACTTTCGTCAGGGGGGGCCATGGCTACACCTTC. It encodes CASTFVRGGHGYTF.

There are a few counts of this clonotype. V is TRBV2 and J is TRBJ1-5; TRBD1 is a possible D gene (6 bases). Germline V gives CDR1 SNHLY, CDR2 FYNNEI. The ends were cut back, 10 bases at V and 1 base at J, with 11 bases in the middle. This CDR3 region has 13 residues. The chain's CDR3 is CATAGDSNQPQHF. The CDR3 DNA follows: TGTGCCACCGCAGGGGACAGCAATCAGCCCCAGCATTTT.

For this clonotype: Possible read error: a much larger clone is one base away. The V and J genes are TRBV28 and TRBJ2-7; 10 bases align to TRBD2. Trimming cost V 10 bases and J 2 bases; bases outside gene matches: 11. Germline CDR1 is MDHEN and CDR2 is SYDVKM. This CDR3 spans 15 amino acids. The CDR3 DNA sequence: TGTGCCACCTTGGCTAGCGGGAGTGGAACCTACGAGCAGTACTTC. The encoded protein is CATLASGSGTYEQYF.